Below, 11 T cell receptor beta chains from the same sample are listed, as sequenced in a study of T cells in Graves' hyperthyroidism and ophthalmopathy. The CDR3 regions of TCR beta were amplified from RNA transcripts. The HTBI primer set was used in a first-round RT-PCR of the TCR CDR3. TCRdb fed the multiplex PCR reads into MiXCR, producing one record per CDR3 protein. The sample lists about 640,000 distinct CDR3 sequences; 14% were seen once. Specimen: blood. These receptors were taken from a woman in her fifties or sixties with Graves' ophthalmopathy.

This clonotype has just a few counts. The gene calls are TRBV29-1 and TRBJ2-5; D perhaps matches TRBD2 (6 bases). The length of the CDR3 is 13 residues. Germline V gives CDR1 SQVTM, CDR2 ANQGSEA. V shed 7 bases and J shed 1 base, with 13 bases lying between them. The CDR3 nucleotides are TGCAGCGCCGGGTGGGGGGTCCAAGAGACCCAGTACTTC. This encodes CSAGWGVQETQYF.

This clonotype was detected many times. The rearrangement links TRBV28 to TRBJ1-1; D gene unclear. The V gene's germline CDR1 is MDHEN and CDR2 SYDVKM. This CDR3 comprises 15 residues. The V and J ends lost 6 bases and 6 bases respectively, with 20 bases between them. DNA of the CDR3: TGTGCCAGCAGATCGATCGGCCTGGACGTCGCTGAAGCTTTCTTT. It translates to CASRSIGLDVAEAFF.

On this clonotype: Given a much more abundant clone one base away, this may be a read error. V gene TRBV5-1 combines with J gene TRBJ1-2; unclear D gene. Looked up from germline, CDR1 is SGHRS and CDR2 is YFSETQ. The CDR3 totals 13 residues. The CDR3 coding sequence is TGCGCCAGCAGCTTGGGGGTTAACTATGGCTACAGCTTC. Amino acid sequence: CASSLGVNYGYSF.

There are many counts of this clonotype. V gene TRBV20-1 combines with J gene TRBJ1-5; TRBD1 is a possible D gene (5 bases). The CDR3 extends over 15 amino acids. Trimming took 0 bases from V and 2 from J, leaving 11 bases between them. Germline CDR1 reads DFQATT; CDR2 reads SNEGSKA (reference sequence). The CDR3 protein is CSAREGTVGNQPQHF. CDR3 bases: TGCAGTGCTAGAGAGGGGACGGTCGGCAATCAGCCCCAGCATTTT.

This clonotype was detected only a few times. This chain links TRBV9 with TRBJ2-1, with unresolved D. V dropped 4 bases and J dropped 7 bases, with 12 bases sitting between them. The CDR3 runs to 13 residues. Germline-derived CDR1 and CDR2 are SGDLS and YYNGEE. CDR3 coding DNA: TGTGCCAGCAGCCCCCGTGTGGATAATGAGCAGTTCTTC. The encoded protein is CASSPRVDNEQFF.

This sequence joins TRBV12-3 or TRBV12-4 and TRBJ1-1, with 8 bases lining up with TRBD1. Trimming at V came to 5 bases and at J to 0 bases, leaving 8 bases not matched to a gene. This CDR3 has 16 amino acids. The CDR3 loop reads CASSPDRGVMNTEAFF. In nucleotides, the CDR3 is TGTGCCAGCAGTCCCGACAGGGGAGTGATGAACACTGAAGCTTTCTTT.

This clonotype was seen only a few times. The chain carries TRBV6-1 and TRBJ2-1, with D hard to call. V was pared by 6 bases and J by 0 bases, with 18 bases between. CDR3 length: 17 residues. Per germline, CDR1 MNHNS and CDR2 SASEGT. CDR3 sequence: CASREQDRSSSYNEQFF. CDR3 DNA sequence: TGTGCCAGCAGAGAGCAGGACCGCTCGAGCTCCTACAATGAGCAGTTCTTC.

This clonotype was detected ten times or more. The rearrangement joins TRBV12-3 or TRBV12-4 to TRBJ1-5; D is unresolved. Trimming left V 1 base short and J 3 bases short, with 10 bases between. The CDR3 is 15 residues long. As DNA, the CDR3 is TGTGCCAGCAGTTTAGAGGACGGATACAATCAGCCCCAGCATTTT. It codes for CASSLEDGYNQPQHF.

The rearrangement links TRBV28 to TRBJ1-4; D perhaps matches TRBD1 (6 bases). Germline V gene data show CDR1 as MDHEN and CDR2 as SYDVKM. The CDR3 runs 13 residues. Between the trimmed V and J ends, which lost 7 bases and 8 bases, there was a span of 14 bases. CDR3 loop: CASIWGPGEKLFF. CDR3 nucleotides: TGTGCCAGCATCTGGGGGCCAGGGGAAAAACTGTTTTTT.

The J gene is TRBJ2-5, the V gene TRBV4-1; 9 positions match TRBD1. This CDR3 is 16 amino acids long. From germline, CDR1 is MGHRA and CDR2 YSYEKL. The trim removed 2 bases at V and 2 bases at J, leaving 6 bases unmatched. CDR3 sequence: CASSQLGQGLQETQYF. DNA for the CDR3: TGCGCCAGCAGCCAATTGGGACAGGGCTTGCAAGAGACCCAGTACTTC.

Ten or more counts support this clonotype. V and J are TRBV28 and TRBJ1-4; D is undetermined. Germline loops: CDR1 MDHEN, CDR2 SYDVKM. CDR3 length: 15 residues. Trimming removed 4 bases from V and 8 bases from J, with 17 bases in between. CDR3: CASSSFSLLGEKLFF. In DNA form, the CDR3 reads TGTGCCAGCAGTTCTTTTTCCTTACTAGGGGAAAAACTGTTTTTT.